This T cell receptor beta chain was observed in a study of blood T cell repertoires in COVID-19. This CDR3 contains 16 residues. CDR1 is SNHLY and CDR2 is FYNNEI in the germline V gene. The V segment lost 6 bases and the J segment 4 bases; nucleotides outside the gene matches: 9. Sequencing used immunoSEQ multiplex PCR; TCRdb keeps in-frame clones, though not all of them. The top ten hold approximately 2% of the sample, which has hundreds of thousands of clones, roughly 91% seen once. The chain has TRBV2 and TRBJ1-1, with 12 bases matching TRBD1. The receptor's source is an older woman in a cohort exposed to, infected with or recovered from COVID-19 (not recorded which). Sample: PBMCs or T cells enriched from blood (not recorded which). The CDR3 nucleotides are TGTGCCAGCAGGGACGGGACAGGGGGCGGAGGCACTGAAGCTTTCTTT. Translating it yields CASRDGTGGGGTEAFF.